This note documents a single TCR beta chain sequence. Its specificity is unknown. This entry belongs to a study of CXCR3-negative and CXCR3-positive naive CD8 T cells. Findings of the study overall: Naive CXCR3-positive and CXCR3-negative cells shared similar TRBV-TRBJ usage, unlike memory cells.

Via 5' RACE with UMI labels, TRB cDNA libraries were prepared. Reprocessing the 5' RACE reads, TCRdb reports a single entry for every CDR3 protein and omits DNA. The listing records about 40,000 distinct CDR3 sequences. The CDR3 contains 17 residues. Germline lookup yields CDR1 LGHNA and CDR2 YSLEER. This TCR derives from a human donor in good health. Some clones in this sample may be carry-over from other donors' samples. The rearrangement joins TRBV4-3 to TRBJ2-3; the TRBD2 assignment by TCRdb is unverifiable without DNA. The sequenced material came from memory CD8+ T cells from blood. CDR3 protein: CASSQRLGTSGLDTQYF.